Listed here are 11 T cell receptor beta chains from one sample, sequenced in a study of blood T cell repertoires in COVID-19. Produced via immunoSEQ multiplex PCR; TCRdb's table is partial and in-frame only. This table holds 200,000 to 300,000 clones, approximately 87% found once. Source material: peripheral blood. Receptor source: a woman in her forties or fifties with acute or convalescent COVID-19.

J is TRBJ1-3 and V is TRBV4-1; unclear D gene. Deletions cut 1 base from V and 0 bases from J, with 7 bases between. The CDR3 is 15 amino acids. CDR1 and CDR2 (germline): MGHRA, YSYEKL. CDR3 sequence reads: CASSQVQLSGNTIYF. CDR3 in DNA: TGCGCCAGCAGCCAAGTACAGCTCTCTGGAAACACCATATATTTT.

This chain connects TRBV6-5 to TRBJ1-4; D perhaps matches TRBD1 (5 bases). CDR3 size: 13 residues. Trimming removed 5 bases from V and 6 bases from J, with 10 bases in between. The V gene's germline CDR1 is MNHEY and CDR2 SVGAGI. The CDR3 protein is CASSLDMYEKLFF. In DNA, the CDR3 is TGTGCCAGCAGTCTGGACATGTATGAAAAACTGTTTTTT.

The rearrangement links TRBV5-6 to TRBJ2-4; 10 bases line up with TRBD1. V shed 4 bases and J 8 bases; nucleotides not matched to a gene: 12. The V gene's germline CDR1 is SGHDT and CDR2 YYEEEE. The CDR3 length is 16 residues. The CDR3 sequence: CASSNRDRGRGDIQYF. CDR3 bases: TGTGCCAGCAGCAACCGGGACAGGGGTAGGGGAGACATTCAGTACTTC.

The chain is built from TRBV7-3 and TRBJ2-3; 16 bases fit TRBD2. V shed 5 bases, J shed 4 bases, and the junction held 9 bases outside the gene matches. CDR1 is SGHTA, CDR2 FQGTGA, per germline. The CDR3 is 18 residues long. Here the CDR3 DNA reads TGTGCCAGCAGCATCGGGACTAGCGGGAGGGGTTCGGCAGATACGCAGTATTTT. Protein: CASSIGTSGRGSADTQYF.

The V call is TRBV6-5, the J call TRBJ1-5; 7 nucleotides match TRBD1. The V and J ends lost 6 bases and 5 bases, in that order; junction bases with no gene match: 4. Germline lookup yields CDR1 MNHEY and CDR2 SVGAGI. The CDR3 extends over 13 amino acids. The CDR3 bases are TGTGCCAGCAGGGACAGGAGAGATCAGCCCCAGCATTTT. Translating it yields CASRDRRDQPQHF.

The genes are TRBV29-1 and TRBJ2-1, with 8 bases fitting TRBD2. V was pared by 3 bases and J by 7 bases, with 8 bases of the junction left unmatched. The CDR3 has 14 residues. Per germline, CDR1 SQVTM and CDR2 ANQGSEA. The CDR3 DNA reads as TGCAGCGTTGATGGGGGGACTAGGACGAATGAGCAGTTCTTC. It translates to CSVDGGTRTNEQFF.

The chain carries TRBV28 and TRBJ2-1, with D tentatively TRBD1 (6 bases). The ends were cut back, 8 bases at V and 4 bases at J, with 21 bases in the middle. The CDR3 has 16 residues. From germline, CDR1 is MDHEN and CDR2 SYDVKM. CDR3 nucleotide sequence: TGTGCCAGCTACTACAGGGTTCCATTGTCTTACAATGAGCAGTTCTTC. Its translation: CASYYRVPLSYNEQFF.

The V gene is TRBV27, the J gene TRBJ2-5; 12 bases map to TRBD1. Germline V gene data show CDR1 as MNHEY and CDR2 as SMNVEV (reference sequence). V shed 5 bases and J 5 bases; nucleotides not matched to a gene: 9. The CDR3 totals 16 residues. The CDR3 is CASSLGTGGWGETQYF. The CDR3 DNA sequence: TGTGCCAGCAGTCTCGGGACAGGGGGCTGGGGGGAGACCCAGTACTTC.

This chain links TRBV19 with TRBJ2-5; 7 bases map to TRBD2. The germline V gene encodes CDR1 LNHDA and CDR2 SQIVND (reference sequence). Unmatched junction bases numbered 10, after V lost 2 bases and J lost 1 base. The CDR3 covers 17 residues. The CDR3 loop reads CASSIKPRSSGQETQYF. In DNA, the CDR3 is TGTGCCAGTAGTATAAAGCCCCGGTCTAGCGGCCAAGAGACCCAGTACTTC.

The chain combines TRBV11-2 with TRBJ2-1, with TRBD2 matching 7 bases. Trimming cost V 2 bases and J 5 bases; bases outside gene matches: 15. The germline gives CDR1 SGHAT, CDR2 FQNNGV. The CDR3 is made up of 18 amino acids. CDR3 coding DNA: TGTGCCAGCAGCTTACCCGGGAGGCCGGGAGGAGGGAACAATGAGCAGTTCTTC. It codes for CASSLPGRPGGGNNEQFF.

The chain uses TRBV9 and TRBJ1-2, with D hard to call. There are 14 residues in the CDR3. Germline CDR1 reads SGDLS; CDR2 reads YYNGEE. Trimming took off 0 bases at V and 2 bases at J, with 8 bases between the two ends. The CDR3: CASSVDAGNYGYTF. As DNA, the CDR3 is TGTGCCAGCAGCGTAGACGCGGGGAACTATGGCTACACCTTC.